This T cell receptor (beta chain) appears in the sequencing data of a study of cytomegalovirus exposure and HLA in healthy donors. Study summary: Among several hundred genotyped donors, roughly 81% fell in the Caucasian-associated ancestry cluster. Notes on the study in general: Later analysis identified a missense DCLRE1C variant that was linked to TCR beta V- and J-gene trimming. In an earlier analysis, productive rearrangement rates for most beta V segments clustered near 90% or 30%. When a later analysis was performed, an Asian-associated ancestry cluster reportedly had fewer N-insertions than the roughly 700-donor mean.

The PCR made use of 60 Vbeta and 13 Jbeta primers. TCRdb's table, derived via immunoSEQ multiplex PCR, lists solely in-frame clones and lacks some. The sample yields 100,000 to 150,000 clones, less than 90% seen once. A remark on this clone: Antigen specificity is unknown.

This CDR3 spans 14 amino acids. Germline V lookup: CDR1 MNHNS, CDR2 SASEGT. Specimen: PBMCs. This sequence joins TRBV6-1 and TRBJ1-6; 10 bases map to TRBD1. This TCR came from a man in his fifties in good health and CMV-seronegative. The CDR3 protein is CAGCGTGDNSPLHF. The CDR3 DNA sequence: TGTGCTGGGTGTGGGACAGGGGATAATTCACCCCTCCACTTT.